What follows are 26 T cell receptor beta chains derived from one specimen sequenced in a study of blood T cell repertoires in COVID-19. Clones were read by immunoSEQ multiplex PCR, and TCRdb kept only the in-frame ones, dropping some. This sample yields about 41,000 clones, of which about 86% are seen a single time; just under 45% belongs to the top ten. Sequencing was done on a sample of peripheral blood. The source is a woman older than 75 with active or convalescent COVID-19.

This chain joins TRBV19 and TRBJ2-3, with 7 bases matching TRBD2. V gave up 4 bases and J gave up 1 base; unmatched junction bases: 8. The CDR3 extends over 16 amino acids. Germline V gene sequence: CDR1 LNHDA, CDR2 SQIVND (reference sequence). The CDR3 DNA sequence: TGTGCCAGTAGTACCCGACTAGCCACCCGCACAGATACGCAGTATTTT. This sequence encodes CASSTRLATRTDTQYF.

V usage is TRBV24-1 and J usage is TRBJ2-1; D not resolved. Germline values: CDR1 KGHDR, CDR2 SFDVKD. The length of the CDR3 is 14 residues. With 5 bases removed from V and 0 bases from J, the gap between germline ends came to 7 bases. CDR3 in DNA: TGTGCCACCAGTGGCCTTAGCTCCTACAATGAGCAGTTCTTC. It encodes CATSGLSSYNEQFF.

The genes are TRBV2 and TRBJ2-3; 10 bases line up with TRBD2. CDR3 length equals 16 residues. J lost 0 bases, V lost 4 bases, and 4 bases had no gene match. CDR1 SNHLY and CDR2 FYNNEI come from the germline V gene. CDR3 in amino acids: CASSAQLAGSTDTQYF. DNA of the CDR3: TGTGCCAGCAGTGCCCAACTAGCGGGGAGCACAGATACGCAGTATTTT.

The rearrangement links TRBV6-2 or TRBV6-3 to TRBJ2-2, with 8 bases aligning to TRBD2. CDR1 is MNHEY, CDR2 SVGEGT, per germline. This CDR3 comprises 16 residues. Losses at the gene ends were 4 bases for V and 4 bases for J; bases not matched to a gene: 8. In DNA form, the CDR3 reads TGTGCCAGCAGTTTAGACTCGAGCGGGGGCACCGGGGAGCTGTTTTTT. This gives the protein CASSLDSSGGTGELFF.

The chain is built from TRBV18 and TRBJ1-1; 7 positions agree with TRBD1. The trim removed 1 base at V and 6 bases at J, leaving 11 bases unmatched. Per the germline V gene, CDR1 is KGHSH and CDR2 is LQKENI. The CDR3 consists of 16 residues. This chain's CDR3 is CASSPRAATGDSEAFF. For the CDR3, the DNA is TGTGCCAGCTCACCACGCGCTGCCACAGGGGATTCTGAAGCTTTCTTT.

The chain employs TRBV6-2 or TRBV6-3 and TRBJ1-5; D gene unclear. Trimming took 6 bases from V and 9 from J, leaving 15 bases between them. This CDR3 is built from 13 residues. In germline, CDR1 is MNHEY, CDR2 SVGEGT. The chain's CDR3 is CASSTTRTRPQHF. The CDR3 DNA reads TGTGCCAGCAGCACCACTAGGACGAGGCCCCAGCATTTT.

This chain links TRBV28 with TRBJ1-4; 10 bases are shared with TRBD1. This CDR3 is 19 amino acids long. The V gene end was trimmed by 4 bases and the J gene end by 6 bases; junction bases not matched to a gene: 17. CDR1 MDHEN and CDR2 SYDVKM come from the germline V gene. The CDR3 protein is CASSWTPGQGIGVDEKLFF. The DNA of the CDR3 is TGTGCCAGCAGTTGGACCCCGGGACAGGGGATTGGTGTGGATGAAAAACTGTTTTTT.

This chain joins TRBV30 and TRBJ1-1, with 7 bases matching TRBD1. V shed 8 bases and J 0 bases; nucleotides not matched to a gene: 6. This CDR3 contains 13 residues. Germline V gives CDR1 GTSNPN, CDR2 SVGIG (reference sequence). CDR3 region: CAHLGQVNTEAFF. In DNA, the CDR3 is TGTGCCCACTTAGGACAGGTGAACACTGAAGCTTTCTTT. Using reference TRBV30 and TRBJ1-1 for the parts outside the CDR3, the full variable domain is SQTIHQWPATLVQPVGSPLSLECTVEGTSNPNLYWYRQAAGRGLQLLFYSVGIGQISSEVPQNLSASRPQDRQFILSSKKLLLSDSGFYLCAHLGQVNTEAFFGQGTRLTVV.

This chain connects TRBV3-1 (or the pseudogene TRBV3-2) to TRBJ1-2, with D unclear. Per germline, CDR1 LGHDT and CDR2 YNNKEL (reference sequence). Between the trimmed V and J ends, which lost 5 bases and 5 bases, there was a span of 9 bases. The CDR3 has 12 amino acids. The CDR3 loop is CASSYNRYGYTF. For the CDR3, the DNA is TGTGCCAGCAGCTATAACAGATATGGCTACACCTTC.

This chain connects TRBV9 to TRBJ1-1, with 11 bases aligning to TRBD1. The CDR3 runs 18 residues. The trim removed 2 bases at V and 3 bases at J, leaving 12 bases unmatched. CDR1 is SGDLS and CDR2 is YYNGEE in the germline V gene. The CDR3 coding sequence is TGTGCCAGCAGCGTGTCCGGGACAGGGGGTATGGTGGACACTGAAGCTTTCTTT. Its translation is CASSVSGTGGMVDTEAFF.

The genes are TRBV7-8 and TRBJ1-2, with D perhaps TRBD1 (5 bases). The CDR3 length is 14 residues. Per the germline V gene, CDR1 is SGHVS and CDR2 is FQNEAQ. V lost 5 bases and J lost 3, with 13 bases in between. In DNA, the CDR3 is TGTGCCAGCAGCGAGACAGAAATTCACTATGGCTACACCTTC. Translating it yields CASSETEIHYGYTF.

In DNA, the CDR3 is TGTGCCAGTAGTATAGGCGGGAGTCGCACCCTGGGGGAGCAGTACTTC. It specifies CASSIGGSRTLGEQYF. The chain joins TRBV19 to TRBJ2-7, with 7 positions matching TRBD2. The CDR3 is made up of 16 amino acids. The junction had 13 bases not matched to a gene; V was cut back by 1 base and J by 7 bases. Germline V gene sequence: CDR1 LNHDA, CDR2 SQIVND (reference sequence).

V is TRBV5-5 and J is TRBJ2-7, with a possible D match to TRBD2 (6 bases). CDR3 length equals 15 residues. Germline V gene lookup returns CDR1 SGHKS and CDR2 YYEKEE (reference sequence). V was shortened by 0 bases and J by 7 bases, with 17 bases between the two germline ends. This CDR3 reads CASSLEGAGSREQYF. For the CDR3, the DNA is TGTGCCAGCAGCTTGGAGGGCGCGGGGTCACGGGAGCAGTACTTC.

The J gene is TRBJ2-1, the V gene TRBV28; TRBD2 aligns across 10 bases. The CDR3 consists of 15 residues. V was clipped by 3 bases and J by 15 bases; unmatched bases: 14. Per the germline V gene, CDR1 is MDHEN and CDR2 is SYDVKM. CDR3 in DNA: TGTGCCAGCAGTTTTCCTGGGCTAGCGGGAGTTGTTCGGTTCTTC. It translates to CASSFPGLAGVVRFF.

The rearrangement uses TRBV7-2 and TRBJ1-5; 8 positions match TRBD1. Germline lookup yields CDR1 SGHTA and CDR2 FQGNSA. V lost 4 bases and J lost 6; bases outside the gene matches: 11. CDR3 length: 16 residues. CDR3 sequence: CASSSSYTGGGQPQHF. The CDR3 DNA reads as TGTGCCAGCAGCTCCAGCTACACAGGGGGAGGTCAGCCCCAGCATTTT.

The gene calls are TRBV19 and TRBJ2-1; no clear D. The germline V and J ends were trimmed by 3 bases and 0 bases, with 9 bases remaining between them. The CDR3 runs 15 residues. Germline V CDR1 and CDR2: LNHDA, SQIVND (reference sequence). CDR3 nucleotide sequence: TGTGCCAGTAGTATTGCCCCGAGCTCCTACAATGAGCAGTTCTTC. Its translation: CASSIAPSSYNEQFF.

The chain carries TRBV7-6 and TRBJ2-6, with TRBD2 identical over 8 bases. CDR3 size: 19 residues. Germline V gene lookup returns CDR1 SGHVS and CDR2 FNYEAQ. The V and J ends lost 4 bases and 0 bases, in that order; junction bases with no gene match: 11. Here the CDR3 reads CASSSSYSGMPSGANVLTF. The CDR3, as DNA: TGTGCCAGCAGCTCTTCATATAGCGGGATGCCCTCTGGGGCCAACGTCCTGACTTTC.

This chain connects TRBV7-2 to TRBJ2-1, with TRBD2 matching over 10 bases. Germline trimming cut 1 base from V and 7 bases from J; bases unmatched to any gene: 4. This CDR3 region has 15 residues. Germline CDR1 is SGHTA and CDR2 is FQGNSA. The chain's CDR3 is CASSLEAGGPNEQFF. As DNA, the CDR3 is TGTGCCAGCAGCTTAGAAGCGGGAGGGCCTAATGAGCAGTTCTTC.

The chain is built from TRBV5-1 and TRBJ2-3, with 7 nucleotides matching TRBD2. This CDR3 is built from 16 residues. The germline CDR1 and CDR2 sequences are SGHRS and YFSETQ. Trimming at V came to 1 base and at J to 1 base, leaving 6 bases not matched to a gene. The CDR3 coding sequence is TGCGCCAGCAGCTTGAGCAGCCTAGCGGGCACAGATACGCAGTATTTT. Residues: CASSLSSLAGTDTQYF.

The V call is TRBV20-1, the J call TRBJ1-2, with D unresolved. V dropped 6 bases and J dropped 8 bases, with 13 bases sitting between them. The CDR3 loop spans 11 amino acids. Germline CDR1 and CDR2: DFQATT and SNEGSKA (reference sequence). The CDR3 nucleotides are TGCAGTGCAGCACCGGGTCGGGGCTACACCTTC. Translation gives CSAAPGRGYTF.

The chain combines TRBV6-2 or TRBV6-3 with TRBJ2-5; D is possibly TRBD1 (6 bases). V lost 5 bases and J 0 bases, leaving 13 bases between the germline ends. Germline V lookup: CDR1 MNHEY, CDR2 SVGEGT. The CDR3 loop spans 15 amino acids. For the CDR3, the DNA is TGTGCCAGCAGTCCCGGGACAAAAAACCAAGAGACCCAGTACTTC. Translated: CASSPGTKNQETQYF.

The rearrangement links TRBV28 to TRBJ1-5, with 9 bases lining up with TRBD1. The V segment lost 5 bases and the J segment 6 bases; nucleotides outside the gene matches: 8. Germline CDR1 and CDR2: MDHEN and SYDVKM. This CDR3 has 15 amino acids. The CDR3 sequence is CASSAGQGNGQPQHF. The CDR3 DNA reads TGTGCCAGCAGTGCCGGACAGGGGAATGGTCAGCCCCAGCATTTT.

The chain uses TRBV19 and TRBJ2-1, with TRBD2 as a possible D gene (5 bases). The CDR3 has 12 amino acids. Germline V gene lookup returns CDR1 LNHDA and CDR2 SQIVND (reference sequence). The V end lost 5 bases, the J end lost 5 bases, and 7 bases lay between the germline ends. CDR3 sequence (DNA): TGTGCCAGTAGTTGGGGAGACAATGAGCAGTTCTTC. As protein: CASSWGDNEQFF.

J is TRBJ1-2 and V is TRBV28; D not resolved. V lost 3 bases and J 6 bases, leaving 8 bases between the germline ends. Germline V gene lookup returns CDR1 MDHEN and CDR2 SYDVKM. The CDR3 sequence is 12 residues long. This chain's CDR3 is CASSLSVDGYTF. The CDR3, as DNA: TGTGCCAGCAGTTTGAGTGTCGATGGCTACACCTTC.

V gene TRBV3-1 (or the pseudogene TRBV3-2) combines with J gene TRBJ1-1; D may be TRBD1 (6 bases). Germline V gene data show CDR1 as LGHDT and CDR2 as YNNKEL (reference sequence). CDR3 length: 13 amino acids. Trimming took off 2 bases at V and 4 bases at J, with 8 bases between the two ends. CDR3 sequence reads: CASSQRGGTEAFF. CDR3 coding DNA: TGTGCCAGCAGCCAACGAGGGGGCACTGAAGCTTTCTTT.

The rearrangement uses TRBV3-1 (or the pseudogene TRBV3-2) and TRBJ2-1, with 7 nucleotides matching TRBD2. Germline CDR1 is LGHDT and CDR2 is YNNKEL (reference sequence). This CDR3 contains 15 residues. With V trimmed by 5 bases and J by 7 bases, 11 bases remained unmatched. The CDR3 coding sequence is TGTGCCAGCAGCTTATTAGGGCGGGAGTGGAATGAGCAGTTCTTC. Translation gives CASSLLGREWNEQFF.